Listed below are T cell receptor beta chains from one sample, sequenced in a study of cytomegalovirus exposure and HLA in healthy donors. Sequencing used immunoSEQ multiplex PCR; TCRdb keeps in-frame clones, though not all of them. The top ten clones hold 4.8% of a sample with 150,000 to 200,000 clones, approximately 84% of them seen once. The sample comprised PBMCs. These receptor sequences come from a man in his late teens or twenties in good health and CMV-seronegative. The CDR3 runs from the conserved cysteine through the conserved F or W. D genes are given only for firm matches. The listing skips clone size in some rows; elsewhere it reads once, few, many or a size class.

-	TRBD2	TRBV27	TRBJ2-5	CASSSSGLQETQYF	TGTGCCAGCAGTTCCTCGGGACTACAAGAGACCCAGTACTTC
-	TRBD1	TRBV5-6	TRBJ2-7	CASSPAGTAAYEQYF	TGTGCCAGCAGCCCGGCTGGGACAGCAGCCTACGAGCAGTACTTC
-	-	TRBV19	TRBJ2-5	CASTISAGSGTQYF	TGTGCCAGTACCATCAGTGCGGGAAGCGGGACCCAGTACTTC
-	TRBD2	TRBV28	TRBJ2-1	CASSLVLSRESHNEQFF	TGTGCCAGCAGTTTAGTATTGTCGCGGGAGAGCCACAATGAGCAGTTCTTC
once	-	TRBV28	TRBJ1-2	CASTQGNTHCGYTF	TGTGCCAGCACCCAGGGGAACACCCACTGTGGCTACACCTTC
-	TRBD2	TRBV12-5	TRBJ2-5	CASGFSSGGARETQYF	TGTGCTAGTGGTTTTTCTAGCGGGGGGGCTCGGGAGACCCAGTACTTC
-	TRBD1	TRBV19	TRBJ2-2	CASSIQGTGAGELFF	TGTGCCAGTAGTATACAGGGGACAGGGGCCGGGGAGCTGTTTTTT
-	-	TRBV11-2	TRBJ2-7	CASSLGDRQQYF	TGTGCCAGCAGCTTAGGAGACAGACAGCAGTACTTC
-	-	TRBV7-8	TRBJ2-7	CASSLKIGGYEQYF	TGTGCCAGCAGCTTGAAGATCGGCGGGTACGAGCAGTACTTC
-	TRBD2	TRBV6-5	TRBJ2-2	CASSLGLAGTGELFF	TGTGCCAGCAGCCTTGGACTAGCGGGAACCGGGGAGCTGTTTTTT
-	-	TRBV6-6	TRBJ2-5	CASSSGLTRAQYF	TGTGCCAGCAGTTCGGGCCTCACTAGGGCCCAGTACTTC
-	TRBD2	TRBV11-2	TRBJ2-3	CASSLGAGGSTDTQYF	TGTGCCAGCAGCTTAGGCGCGGGGGGGAGCACAGATACGCAGTATTTT
-	TRBD1	TRBV29-1	TRBJ2-7	CSVWTGRNEQYF	TGCAGCGTTTGGACAGGGCGTAACGAGCAGTACTTC
-	-	TRBV7-2	TRBJ1-5	CASSPTGNQPQHF	TGTGCCAGCAGCCCGACAGGCAATCAGCCCCAGCATTTT
once	TRBD1	TRBV28	TRBJ2-7	CASRPTGTEQYF	TGTGCCAGCAGACCGACAGGGACCGAGCAGTACTTC
-	TRBD2	TRBV28	TRBJ2-7	CASETSGITYEQYF	TGTGCCAGCGAGACTAGCGGGATTACCTACGAGCAGTACTTC
-	-	TRBV4-1	TRBJ1-2	CASSQAPPGGGYTF	TGCGCCAGCAGCCAAGCTCCACCTGGTGGCGGCTACACCTTC
few	TRBD1	TRBV6-5	TRBJ2-2	CARLTGTGGIRELFF	TGTGCCAGACTAACCGGGACAGGGGGAATCAGGGAGCTGTTTTTT
few	TRBD2	TRBV5-6	TRBJ2-3	CASSLHGRSTDTQYF	TGTGCCAGCAGCCTCCACGGGAGGAGCACAGATACGCAGTATTTT
-	TRBD2	TRBV6-5	TRBJ2-3	CASSYLGRGDTQYF	TGTGCCAGCAGCTACCTAGGGAGGGGAGATACGCAGTATTTT
-	-	TRBV11-2	TRBJ2-7	CASSSGLITYEQYF	TGTGCCAGCAGTTCCGGACTGATTACCTACGAGCAGTACTTC
once	TRBD1	TRBV7-6	TRBJ2-6	CASSLTGGAGANVLTF	TGTGCCAGCAGCCTAACAGGGGGCGCTGGGGCCAACGTCCTGACTTTC
-	-	TRBV25-1	TRBJ2-1	CASSPRQLGEQFF	TGTGCCAGCAGTCCGAGACAGTTGGGTGAGCAGTTCTTC
-	TRBD1	TRBV18	TRBJ2-5	CASSPFTGDETQYF	TGTGCCAGCTCACCCTTTACAGGGGATGAGACCCAGTACTTC
-	TRBD1	TRBV6-6	TRBJ1-1	CASSGRQGATEAFF	TGTGCCAGCAGTGGGAGACAGGGGGCAACTGAAGCTTTCTTT
few	-	TRBV4-1	TRBJ1-1	CATGGEGMNTEAFF	TGCGCCACCGGGGGGGAGGGTATGAACACTGAAGCTTTCTTT
-	TRBD1	TRBV29-1	TRBJ2-5	CSVEAGQGEVWETQYF	TGCAGCGTTGAGGCGGGACAGGGGGAGGTTTGGGAGACCCAGTACTTC
-	TRBD1	TRBV14	TRBJ1-4	CASSQGDRAGGEKLFF	TGTGCCAGCAGCCAGGGCGACAGGGCCGGCGGTGAAAAACTGTTTTTT
-	-	TRBV29-1	TRBJ2-1	CSAEKTGSPNEQFF	TGCAGCGCCGAAAAAACCGGGAGTCCCAATGAGCAGTTCTTC
-	TRBD2	TRBV27	TRBJ2-2	CASSSLAGVNTGELFF	TGTGCCAGCAGTAGTCTAGCGGGAGTGAACACCGGGGAGCTGTTTTTT
-	TRBD1	TRBV28	TRBJ2-7	CASTGQGYEQYF	TGTGCCAGCACCGGACAGGGTTACGAGCAGTACTTC
-	-	TRBV19	TRBJ1-5	CASTRREGQPQHF	TGTGCCAGTACCCGGAGGGAGGGCCAGCCCCAGCATTTT
-	TRBD1	TRBV18	TRBJ2-7	CASSPGAPGTGVSYEQYF	TGTGCCAGCTCACCAGGCGCACCCGGGACAGGAGTCTCCTACGAGCAGTACTTC
-	-	TRBV6-6	TRBJ2-1	CASSPVGDYNEQFF	TGTGCCAGCAGCCCGGTAGGGGACTACAATGAGCAGTTCTTC
-	-	TRBV27	TRBJ1-5	CASSNPGSPQHF	TGTGCCAGCAGTAATCCAGGGTCGCCCCAGCATTTT
few	-	TRBV4-1	TRBJ1-4	CASSQRESATNEKLFF	TGCGCCAGCAGCCAACGAGAGAGTGCAACTAATGAAAAACTGTTTTTT
-	-	TRBV11-2	TRBJ2-3	CASSSGWWTDTQYF	TGTGCCAGCAGCTCGGGGTGGTGGACAGATACGCAGTATTTT
-	-	TRBV5-1	TRBJ1-1	CASSEQDGVTEAFF	TGCGCCAGCAGCGAGCAGGACGGGGTCACTGAAGCTTTCTTT
once	TRBD2	TRBV7-2	TRBJ2-1	CASSAPGTSGSSEQFF	TGTGCCAGCAGCGCCCCCGGGACTAGCGGGAGTAGTGAGCAGTTCTTC
-	-	TRBV29-1	TRBJ2-3	CSVEEGGDTQYF	TGCAGCGTTGAAGAGGGCGGGGATACGCAGTATTTT
-	TRBD1	TRBV7-2	TRBJ1-2	CASSSPATGHYGYTF	TGTGCCAGCAGCTCCCCAGCGACAGGGCATTATGGCTACACCTTC
-	TRBD1	TRBV12-5	TRBJ1-1	CASGLAWGQTSTEAFF	TGTGCTAGTGGTTTGGCCTGGGGACAGACGAGCACTGAAGCTTTCTTT
-	-	TRBV29-1	TRBJ2-3	CSGLGLDWDTQYF	TGCAGCGGCCTGGGACTCGATTGGGATACGCAGTATTTT
few	-	TRBV10-1	TRBJ1-5	CASSESRVGQPQHF	TGCGCCAGCAGTGAGTCCCGGGTCGGGCAGCCCCAGCATTTT
-	TRBD1	TRBV6-5	TRBJ1-2	CASSQYPGQGHGYTF	TGTGCCAGCAGCCAATACCCAGGACAGGGCCATGGCTACACCTTC
-	-	TRBV5-4	TRBJ1-1	CASSLAGGLTEAFF	TGTGCCAGCAGCTTGGCCGGGGGTTTAACTGAAGCTTTCTTT
-	TRBD1	TRBV2	TRBJ1-4	CASAWDRYSEKLFF	TGTGCCAGCGCTTGGGACAGATATTCCGAAAAACTGTTTTTT
-	-	TRBV7-8	TRBJ2-4	CASTERVGRAKNIQYF	TGTGCCAGCACAGAGAGGGTGGGTCGAGCCAAAAACATTCAGTACTTC
-	-	TRBV19	TRBJ2-5	CASGSGGGIETQYF	TGTGCCTCGGGGTCTGGGGGGGGCATAGAGACCCAGTACTTC
-	TRBD1	TRBV11-2	TRBJ2-7	CASSPGTAYEQYF	TGTGCCAGCAGCCCCGGGACAGCCTACGAGCAGTACTTC
-	TRBD2	TRBV19	TRBJ2-3	CASSMRLAGEDTQYF	TGTGCCAGTAGTATGCGGTTAGCGGGAGAAGATACGCAGTATTTT
-	-	TRBV5-4	TRBJ1-3	CASSLRGGTSGNTIYF	TGTGCCAGCAGCTTGAGGGGGGGTACCTCTGGAAACACCATATATTTT